This T cell receptor beta chain was recovered during a study of blood T cell repertoires in COVID-19. At the level of the study: PBMCs, B-cell-depleted T cells, or T cells provided the cDNA or gDNA that made up the material.

Patients of the Seattle cohort, enrolled during active infection, were followed longitudinally. In the source study's methods: Reference gene primer amplification gave nucleated cell count estimates. The assay was immunoSEQ multiplex PCR, and TCRdb's table has in-frame clones only and misses some. V and J calls plus clone size are reproduced from that table; the DNA served to infer D and trimming. The sample records some 80,000 clones, 85% being singletons. This sequence was found in a man aged 45 to 65 with COVID-19, enrolled during active disease. Sequenced material: peripheral blood.

The CDR3 region has the DNA TGTGCCAGCAGCCCCCGGACAGGGAAGGGCACAGATACGCAGTATTTT. Residues: CASSPRTGKGTDTQYF. J is TRBJ2-3 and V is TRBV7-2; TRBD1 agrees at 8 bases. The V gene end was trimmed by 5 bases and the J gene end by 1 base; junction bases not matched to a gene: 8. CDR3 length: 16 residues. Germline-derived CDR1 and CDR2 are SGHTA and FQGNSA.